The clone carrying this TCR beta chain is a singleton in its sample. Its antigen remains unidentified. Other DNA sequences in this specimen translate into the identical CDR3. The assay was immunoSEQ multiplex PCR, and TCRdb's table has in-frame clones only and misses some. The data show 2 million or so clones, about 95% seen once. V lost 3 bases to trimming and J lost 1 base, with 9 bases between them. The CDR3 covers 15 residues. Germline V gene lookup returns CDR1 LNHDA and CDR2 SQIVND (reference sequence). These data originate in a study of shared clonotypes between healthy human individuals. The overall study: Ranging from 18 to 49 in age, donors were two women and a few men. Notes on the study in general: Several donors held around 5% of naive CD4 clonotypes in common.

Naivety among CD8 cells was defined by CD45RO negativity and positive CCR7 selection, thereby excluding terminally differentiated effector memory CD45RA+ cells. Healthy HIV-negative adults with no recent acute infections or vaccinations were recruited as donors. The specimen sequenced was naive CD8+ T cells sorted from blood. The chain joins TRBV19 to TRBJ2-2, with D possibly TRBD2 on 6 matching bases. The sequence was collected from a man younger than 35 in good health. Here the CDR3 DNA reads TGTGCCAGTAGTATTATAGCGGAGAACACCGGGGAGCTGTTTTTT. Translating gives CASSIIAENTGELFF.